The sequence of this TCR beta chain was determined in a study of T cell responses to AZD1222 COVID-19 vaccine. The protocol was immunoSEQ multiplex PCR, while the TCRdb copy is restricted to in-frame clones and leaves out a portion. Of some 80,000 clones in the sample, approximately 88% were seen once. The CDR3 consists of 13 residues. Germline CDR1 and CDR2: MDHEN and SYDVKM. With 6 bases removed from V and 0 bases from J, the gap between germline ends came to 8 bases. Study outcomes and limitations: Sampling captured repertoires only after the peak T cell response. At study baseline, merely a handful of AZD1222 recipients were seropositive.

For this clone: Its specificity is unknown.

Source: peripheral blood, taken 28 days after the second dose of the MenACWY control vaccine. The chain uses TRBV28 and TRBJ1-2, with D unclear. The TCR sequence derives from an adult who received the MenACWY meningococcal vaccine as a control. The CDR3 coding sequence is TGTGCCAGCAGCCTCTACCCTAACTATGGCTACACCTTC. Translated, it gives CASSLYPNYGYTF.